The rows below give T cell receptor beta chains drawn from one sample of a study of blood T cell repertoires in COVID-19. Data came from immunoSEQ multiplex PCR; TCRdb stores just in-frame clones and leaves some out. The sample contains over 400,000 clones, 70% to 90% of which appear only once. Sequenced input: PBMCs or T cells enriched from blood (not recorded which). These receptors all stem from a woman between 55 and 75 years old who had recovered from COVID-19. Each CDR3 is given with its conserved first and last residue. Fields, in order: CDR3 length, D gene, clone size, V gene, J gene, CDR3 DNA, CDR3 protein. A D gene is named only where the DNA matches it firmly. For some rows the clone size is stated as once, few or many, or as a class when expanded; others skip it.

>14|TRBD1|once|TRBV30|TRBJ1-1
TGTGCCTGGAGTGTAGGGACAGGGAACACTGAAGCTTTCTTT
CAWSVGTGNTEAFF
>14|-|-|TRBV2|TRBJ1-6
TGTGCCAGCACCCCCACACCGTATAATTCACCCCTCCACTTT
CASTPTPYNSPLHF
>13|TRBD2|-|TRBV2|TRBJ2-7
TGTGCCAGCATCCGGGGGGAAAGATACGAGCAGTACTTC
CASIRGERYEQYF
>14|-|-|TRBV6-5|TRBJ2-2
TGTGCCAGCAGTTACCAGGGGTACACCGGGGAGCTGTTTTTT
CASSYQGYTGELFF
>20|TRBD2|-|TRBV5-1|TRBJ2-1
TGCGCCAGCAGCCTCGAGAGGGGACTCTCAGGGACTAGCTGGGACAATGAGCAGTTCTTC
CASSLERGLSGTSWDNEQFF
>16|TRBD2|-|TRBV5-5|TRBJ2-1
TGTGCCAGCAGCTTAAACCCTAGCGGGGGGGCTGGTGAGCAGTTCTTC
CASSLNPSGGAGEQFF
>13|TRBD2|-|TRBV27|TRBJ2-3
TGTGCCAGCAGCTGGAGCGGGGGGGGTTCGCAGTATTTT
CASSWSGGGSQYF
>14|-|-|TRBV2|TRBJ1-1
TGTGCCCTAAGGGGACTAGACACGAACACTGAAGCTTTCTTT
CALRGLDTNTEAFF
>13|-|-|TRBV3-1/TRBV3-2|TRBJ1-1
TGTGCCAGCAGCCAAGGAGAGAACACTGAAGCTTTCTTT
CASSQGENTEAFF
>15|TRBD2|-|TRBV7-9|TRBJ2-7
TGTGCCAGCAGCTTAGCGGGAGGGTTATACTACGAGCAGTACTTC
CASSLAGGLYYEQYF
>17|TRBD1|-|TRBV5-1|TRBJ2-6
TGCGCCAGCAGCGAATCCCCGACAGGGTCTGGGGCCAACGTCCTGACTTTC
CASSESPTGSGANVLTF
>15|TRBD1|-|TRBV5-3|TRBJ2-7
TGTGCCAGAAGCTTGGCCGCGACAGGGTTTGCCGAGCAGTACTTC
CARSLAATGFAEQYF
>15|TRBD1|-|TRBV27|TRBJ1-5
TGTGCCAGCAGTTTGTTTAGGGGACAGGGGTTTCCCCAGCATTTT
CASSLFRGQGFPQHF
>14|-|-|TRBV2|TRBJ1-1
TGTGCCAGCAATGGTGACGGGGGAATAGCTGAAGCTTTCTTT
CASNGDGGIAEAFF
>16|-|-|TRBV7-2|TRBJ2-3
TGTGCCAGCAGCTTAGTGGTGGACCCCGGGGCAGATACGCAGTATTTT
CASSLVVDPGADTQYF
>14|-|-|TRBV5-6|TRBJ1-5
TGTGCCAGCAGCCGGGGGGGAAGCAATCAGCCCCAGCATTTT
CASSRGGSNQPQHF
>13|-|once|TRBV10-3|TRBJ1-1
TGTGCCATCAACGGCCAGGAGAACACTGAAGCTTTCTTT
CAINGQENTEAFF
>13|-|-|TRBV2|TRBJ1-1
TGTGCCAGCACCATGGGGGGGTTCACTGAAGCTTTCTTT
CASTMGGFTEAFF
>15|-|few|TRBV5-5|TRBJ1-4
TGTGCCAGCAGCTTGGGGGCTCTCGATGATGAAAAACTGTTTTTT
CASSLGALDDEKLFF
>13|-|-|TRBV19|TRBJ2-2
TGTGCCAGTAGGCAGGGGCAGACCGGGGAGCTGTTTTTT
CASRQGQTGELFF
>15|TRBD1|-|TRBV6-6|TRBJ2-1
TGTGCCAGCAGTTCAGGACAGGGGGTAATCAATGAGCAGTTCTTC
CASSSGQGVINEQFF
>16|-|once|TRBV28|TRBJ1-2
TGTGCCAGCAGTACTATTGGATCAGGGAATAACTATGGCTACACCTTC
CASSTIGSGNNYGYTF
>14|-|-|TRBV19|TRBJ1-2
TGTGCCAGTAGCCCCGGGGGATCCTCCTATGGCTACACCTTC
CASSPGGSSYGYTF
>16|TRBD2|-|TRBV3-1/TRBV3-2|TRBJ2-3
TGTGCCAGCAGCCAAGAAGCAGGACTAGGGACAGATACGCAGTATTTT
CASSQEAGLGTDTQYF
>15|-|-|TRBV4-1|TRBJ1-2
TGCGCCAGCAGCCCCGACAACCAGGGGAACTATGGCTACACCTTC
CASSPDNQGNYGYTF
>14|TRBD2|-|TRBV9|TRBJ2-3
TGTGCCAGCAGCGCGGCGGGAGGCACAGATACGCAGTATTTT
CASSAAGGTDTQYF
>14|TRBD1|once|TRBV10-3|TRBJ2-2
TGTGCCATCACAGGACAGGGGAACACCGGGGAGCTGTTTTTT
CAITGQGNTGELFF
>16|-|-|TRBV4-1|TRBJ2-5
TGCGCCAGCAGCCCCCGCGATGGCTCGAGACTAGAGACCCAGTACTTC
CASSPRDGSRLETQYF
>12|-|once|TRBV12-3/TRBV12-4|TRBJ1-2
TGTGCCAGCAGTTCAGGGGTCGCGGGCTACACCTTC
CASSSGVAGYTF
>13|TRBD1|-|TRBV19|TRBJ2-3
TGTGCCAGTAGTATAGACGGGACAGGGGGGCAGTATTTT
CASSIDGTGGQYF
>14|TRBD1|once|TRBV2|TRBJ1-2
TGTGCCAGCAGTGTATATAGGACAGGGGGGGGCTACACCTTC
CASSVYRTGGGYTF